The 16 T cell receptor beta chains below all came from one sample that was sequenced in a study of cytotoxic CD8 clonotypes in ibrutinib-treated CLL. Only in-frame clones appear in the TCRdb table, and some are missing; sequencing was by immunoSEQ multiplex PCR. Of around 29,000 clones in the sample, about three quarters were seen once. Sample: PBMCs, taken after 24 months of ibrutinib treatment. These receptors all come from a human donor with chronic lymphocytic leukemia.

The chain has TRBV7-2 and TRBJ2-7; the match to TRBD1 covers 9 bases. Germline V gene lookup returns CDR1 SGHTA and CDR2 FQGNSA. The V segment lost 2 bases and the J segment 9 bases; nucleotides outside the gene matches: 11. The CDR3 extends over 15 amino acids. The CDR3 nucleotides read TGTGCCAGCAGCTTAACGGGACAGGGTAATTCGTGGCAGTACTTC. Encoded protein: CASSLTGQGNSWQYF. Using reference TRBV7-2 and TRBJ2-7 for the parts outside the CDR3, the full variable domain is GAGVSQSPSNKVTEKGKDVELRCDPISGHTALYWYRQSLGQGLEFLIYFQGNSAPDKSGLPSDRFSAERTGGSVSTLTIQRTQQEDSAVYLCASSLTGQGNSWQYFGPGTRLTVT.

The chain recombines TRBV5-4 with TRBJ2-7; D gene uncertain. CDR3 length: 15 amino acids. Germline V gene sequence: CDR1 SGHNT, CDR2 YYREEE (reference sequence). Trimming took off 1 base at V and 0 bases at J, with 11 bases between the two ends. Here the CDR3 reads CASSLITALSYEQYF. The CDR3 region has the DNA TGTGCCAGCAGCTTGATCACTGCCCTCTCCTACGAGCAGTACTTC.

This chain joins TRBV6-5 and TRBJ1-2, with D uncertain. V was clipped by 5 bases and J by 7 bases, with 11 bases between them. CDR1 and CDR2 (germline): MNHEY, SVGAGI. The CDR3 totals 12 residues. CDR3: CASSPDGRGYTF. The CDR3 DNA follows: TGTGCCAGCAGTCCCGATGGACGTGGCTACACCTTC.

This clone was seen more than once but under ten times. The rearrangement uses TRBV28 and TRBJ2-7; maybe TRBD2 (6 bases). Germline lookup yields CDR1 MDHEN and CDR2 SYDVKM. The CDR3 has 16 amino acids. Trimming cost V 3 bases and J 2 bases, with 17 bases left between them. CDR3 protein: CASSFPPRGYPYEQYF. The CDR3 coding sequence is TGTGCCAGCAGTTTCCCTCCACGGGGGTACCCCTACGAGCAGTACTTC.

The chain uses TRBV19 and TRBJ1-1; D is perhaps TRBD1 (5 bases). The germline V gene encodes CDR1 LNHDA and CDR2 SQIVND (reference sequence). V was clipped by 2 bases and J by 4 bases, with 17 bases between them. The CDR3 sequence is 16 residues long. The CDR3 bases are TGTGCCAGTAGTATATCCAGAGGGTTTGGGGCCACTGAAGCTTTCTTT. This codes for CASSISRGFGATEAFF.

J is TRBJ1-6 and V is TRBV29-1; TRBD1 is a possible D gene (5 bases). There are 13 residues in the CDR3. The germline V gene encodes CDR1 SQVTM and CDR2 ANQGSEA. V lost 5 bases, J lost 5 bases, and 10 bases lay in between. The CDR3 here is CSVSVGDNSPLHF. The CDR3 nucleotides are TGCAGCGTTTCGGTAGGGGATAATTCACCCCTCCACTTT. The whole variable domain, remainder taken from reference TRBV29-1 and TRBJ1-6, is SAVISQKPSRDICQRGTSLTIQCQVDSQVTMMFWYRQQPGQSLTLIATANQGSEATYESGFVIDKFPISRPNLTFSTLTVSNMSPEDSSIYLCSVSVGDNSPLHFGNGTRLTVT.

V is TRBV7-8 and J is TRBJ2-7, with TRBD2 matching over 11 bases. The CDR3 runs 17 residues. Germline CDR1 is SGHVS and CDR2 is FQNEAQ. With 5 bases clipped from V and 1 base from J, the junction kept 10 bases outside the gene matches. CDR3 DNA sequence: TGTGCCAGCAGCCCCTATCGGCTAGCGGGGGGATCCTACGAGCAGTACTTC. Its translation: CASSPYRLAGGSYEQYF.

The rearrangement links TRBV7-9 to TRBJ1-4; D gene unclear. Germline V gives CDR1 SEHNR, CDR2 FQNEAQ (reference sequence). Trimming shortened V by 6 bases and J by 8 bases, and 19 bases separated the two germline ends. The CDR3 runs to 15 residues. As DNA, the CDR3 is TGTGCCAGCAGTTCCCCGGGCCACCTGGGAGAAAAACTGTTTTTT. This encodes CASSSPGHLGEKLFF.

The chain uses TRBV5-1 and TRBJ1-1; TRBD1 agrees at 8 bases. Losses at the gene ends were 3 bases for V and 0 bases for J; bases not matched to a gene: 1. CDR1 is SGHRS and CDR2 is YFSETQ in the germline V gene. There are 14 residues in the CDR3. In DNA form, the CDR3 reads TGCGCCAGCAGCTGGACAGGGATGAACACTGAAGCTTTCTTT. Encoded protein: CASSWTGMNTEAFF.

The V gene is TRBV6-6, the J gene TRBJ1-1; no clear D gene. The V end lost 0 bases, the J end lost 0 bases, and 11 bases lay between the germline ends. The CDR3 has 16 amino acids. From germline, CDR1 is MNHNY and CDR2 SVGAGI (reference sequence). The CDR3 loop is CASSYSVGRLNTEAFF. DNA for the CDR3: TGTGCCAGCAGTTACTCGGTCGGACGCCTGAACACTGAAGCTTTCTTT.

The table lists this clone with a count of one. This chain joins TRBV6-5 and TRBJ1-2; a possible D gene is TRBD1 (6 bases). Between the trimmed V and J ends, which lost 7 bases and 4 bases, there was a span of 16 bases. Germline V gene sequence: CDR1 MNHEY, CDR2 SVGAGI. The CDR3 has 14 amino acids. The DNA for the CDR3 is TGTGCCAGCACCAAGGGGGGTTCTAGCTATGGCTACACCTTC. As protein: CASTKGGSSYGYTF.

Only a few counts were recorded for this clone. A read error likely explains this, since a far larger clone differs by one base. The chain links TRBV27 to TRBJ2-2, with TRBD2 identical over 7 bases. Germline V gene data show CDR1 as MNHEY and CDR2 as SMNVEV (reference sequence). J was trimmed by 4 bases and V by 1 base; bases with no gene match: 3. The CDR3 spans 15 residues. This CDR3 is CASSLLWGGTGELFF. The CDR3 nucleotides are TGTGCCAGCAGTTTATTATGGGGGGGCACCGGGGAGCTGTTTTTT.

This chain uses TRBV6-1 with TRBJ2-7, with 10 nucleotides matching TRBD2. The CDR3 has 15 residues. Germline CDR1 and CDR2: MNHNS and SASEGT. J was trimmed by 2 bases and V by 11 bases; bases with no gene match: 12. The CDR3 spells CAGCYSSGGTYEQYF. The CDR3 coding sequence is TGTGCCGGGTGTTATTCTAGCGGGGGTACCTACGAGCAGTACTTC.

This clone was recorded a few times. As DNA, the CDR3 is TGTGCCAGCAGCCCTTCTGGAGGCAATCAGCCCCAGCATTTT. Translation: CASSPSGGNQPQHF. The chain is built from TRBV2 and TRBJ1-5, with D uncertain. Trimming removed 6 bases from V and 2 bases from J, with 11 bases in between. Per the germline V gene, CDR1 is SNHLY and CDR2 is FYNNEI. The CDR3 sequence is 14 residues long.

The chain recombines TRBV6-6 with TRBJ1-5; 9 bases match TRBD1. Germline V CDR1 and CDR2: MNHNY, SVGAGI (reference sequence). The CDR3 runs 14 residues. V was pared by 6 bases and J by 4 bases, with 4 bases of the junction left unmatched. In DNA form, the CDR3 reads TGTGCCAGCAGACTTGGACAGGGGAATCAGCCCCAGCATTTT. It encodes CASRLGQGNQPQHF.

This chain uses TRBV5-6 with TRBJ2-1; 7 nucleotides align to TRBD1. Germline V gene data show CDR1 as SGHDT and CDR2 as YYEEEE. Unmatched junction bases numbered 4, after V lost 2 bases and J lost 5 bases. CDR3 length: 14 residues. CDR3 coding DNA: TGTGCCAGCAGCTTACAGGGGTGGGACAATGAGCAGTTCTTC. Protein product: CASSLQGWDNEQFF.